A selection of T cell receptor beta chains follows, all from one sample in a study of cytomegalovirus exposure and HLA in healthy donors. Only in-frame clones appear in the TCRdb table, and some are missing; sequencing was by immunoSEQ multiplex PCR. The sample shows about 130,000 clones, over 60% of them seen only once. Source material: PBMCs. Receptors originate from a man between 18 and 29 years old in good health and CMV-seronegative. Both conserved end residues are part of each CDR3. Each record gives: J gene, V gene, D gene, clone size, CDR3 DNA, CDR3 protein. A D gene is named only where the DNA matches it firmly. The size field is filled for only some rows; it gives once, few, many or a size class.

TRBJ1-2 TRBV6-1 NA NA TGTGCCAGCAGTGATTTGGGCAACTATGGCTACACCTTC CASSDLGNYGYTF
TRBJ1-3 TRBV5-5 NA NA TGTGCCAGCAGCTTGGGGCACAACTCTGGAAACACCATATATTTT CASSLGHNSGNTIYF
TRBJ1-4 TRBV2 NA few TGTGCCAGCAGTATAGACAAGTTTAATGAAAAACTGTTTTTT CASSIDKFNEKLFF
TRBJ2-7 TRBV2 TRBD2 few TGTGCCAGCAGTGAAGAGTCGTCAGGGAGGGAAGAGCAGTACTTC CASSEESSGREEQYF
TRBJ1-2 TRBV5-4 NA few TGTGCCAGCAGCTTGGACAGAACTAACTATGGCTACACCTTC CASSLDRTNYGYTF
TRBJ1-1 TRBV9 NA NA TGTGCCAGCAGCGTCCGACAGGCGAACACTGAAGCTTTCTTT CASSVRQANTEAFF
TRBJ1-2 TRBV10-2 NA once TGCGCCAGCAGTGATCCGGGGTCGACGGGCTACACCTTC CASSDPGSTGYTF
TRBJ1-1 TRBV7-9 TRBD1 once TGTTCCAGCAGCTTAGGGAAGGGGGCGCACAGGGAGAACACTGAAGCTTTCTTT CSSSLGKGAHRENTEAFF
TRBJ1-6 TRBV2 TRBD1 NA TGTGCCACACACCGGGACAGAAATTCACCCCTCCACTTT CATHRDRNSPLHF
TRBJ2-4 TRBV7-9 TRBD1 few TGTGCCAGCAGCATCCGGGACAGTCCGAGAGGAGCCAAAAACATTCAGTACTTC CASSIRDSPRGAKNIQYF
TRBJ2-2 TRBV5-1 TRBD2 few TGCGCCAGCAGCCGCGGGGGGAAGGGGACCGGGGAGCTGTTTTTT CASSRGGKGTGELFF
TRBJ2-5 TRBV6-1 NA NA TGTGCCAGCAGCAAACAGGGACGAGGGGAGACCCAGTACTTC CASSKQGRGETQYF
TRBJ2-1 TRBV9 TRBD2 NA TGTGCCAGCAGCTTTGGGACTAGCGGCTCCTACAATGAGCAGTTCTTC CASSFGTSGSYNEQFF
TRBJ2-7 TRBV4-1 NA NA TGCGCCAGCAGCTATTCAACCCGGGACTACGAGCAGTACTTC CASSYSTRDYEQYF
TRBJ1-1 TRBV18 NA NA TGTGCCAGCTCACCCATGATGTCGGGCACTGAAGCTTTCTTT CASSPMMSGTEAFF
TRBJ2-6 TRBV7-2 NA NA TGTGCCAGCAGCCCTGGTGGCGGGGCCAACGTCCTGACTTTC CASSPGGGANVLTF
TRBJ2-7 TRBV9 TRBD1 NA TGTGCCAGCAGCCCCCGACAGGGAAACTACGAGCAGTACTTC CASSPRQGNYEQYF
TRBJ2-5 TRBV5-5 TRBD2 NA TGTGCCAGCAGCTTTTGGGAGGGGACCCAGTACTTC CASSFWEGTQYF
TRBJ2-5 TRBV5-1 NA once TGCGCCAGCAGCTTCCTCCGGGGTAGCTTGGAGACCCAGTACTTC CASSFLRGSLETQYF
TRBJ1-2 TRBV6-5 NA NA TGTGCCAGCAGGTACTGGGGGGGGACGGTCGACTATGGCTACACCTTC CASRYWGGTVDYGYTF
TRBJ2-7 TRBV7-9 TRBD1 NA TGTGCCAGCAGCTTAGTCGGGACAGGGATAATCTACGAGCAGTACTTC CASSLVGTGIIYEQYF
TRBJ2-7 TRBV5-5 TRBD1 NA TGTGCCAGCAGCTTAAGACAGGGTGGACGGAGGGAGCAGTACTTC CASSLRQGGRREQYF
TRBJ2-7 TRBV7-8 TRBD2 once TGTGCCAGCAGCCCCAGGACCCTAGCGGGGAACGAGCAGTACTTC CASSPRTLAGNEQYF
TRBJ2-2 TRBV18 TRBD1 NA TGTGCCAGCTCACTTCAGGGGGCACTGAACACCGGGGAGCTGTTTTTT CASSLQGALNTGELFF
TRBJ1-4 TRBV13 NA once TGTGCCAGCAGCCTAAATAGTGGAGTGGAGGGCCTTAATGAAAAACTGTTTTTT CASSLNSGVEGLNEKLFF
TRBJ2-5 TRBV7-3 NA NA TGTGCCAGCAGCTCCTTGTGGGCACTCCAAGAGACCCAGTACTTC CASSSLWALQETQYF
TRBJ2-1 TRBV4-1 TRBD2 NA TGCGCCAGCAGCCAAGATCCTGCTAACTTAGGCGGGAGAAACAATGAGCAGTTCTTC CASSQDPANLGGRNNEQFF
TRBJ1-1 TRBV10-3 TRBD1 NA TGTGCCATCAGCGTTGACAGGGTTTTGGATCGCCAAGATGAAGAAGCTTTCTTT CAISVDRVLDRQDEEAFF
TRBJ2-2 TRBV7-6 TRBD2 NA TGTGCCAGCAGCTCCGTCGGGAGGGTAAAAACCGGGGAGCTGTTTTTT CASSSVGRVKTGELFF
TRBJ2-5 TRBV27 NA NA TGTGCCAGCAGTTTCGGAGGCCAGCGGATACAAGAGACCCAGTACTTC CASSFGGQRIQETQYF
TRBJ1-1 TRBV29-1 TRBD1 NA TGCAGCGTTGAAGCGTGGGGCAGGGGGCTTGGCACTGAAGCTTTCTTT CSVEAWGRGLGTEAFF
TRBJ2-3 TRBV4-3 NA NA TGCGCCAGCAGCCAAGATTCCTCGGTAACGGATACGCAGTATTTT CASSQDSSVTDTQYF
TRBJ1-5 TRBV29-1 NA NA TGCAGCGCTTTGGGCCAGGGAAATCAGCCCCAGCATTTT CSALGQGNQPQHF
TRBJ2-7 TRBV7-5 NA NA TGTGCCAGAAGCTTCAGGGATGACAGGTGCGTCCCCGAATACGAGCAGTACTTC CARSFRDDRCVPEYEQYF
TRBJ2-1 TRBV6-4 TRBD2 NA TGTGCCAGCAGTGAAGGAGCGGGAGCCTTCAATGAGCAGTTCTTC CASSEGAGAFNEQFF
TRBJ1-1 TRBV29-1 NA few TGCAGCGTTGACTACAGGCGGATGAACACTGAAGCTTTCTTT CSVDYRRMNTEAFF
TRBJ1-5 TRBV30 TRBD1 NA TGTGCCTGGAGCCCCGCGGCCAGGGGGCCAGGTCAGCCCCAGCATTTT CAWSPAARGPGQPQHF
TRBJ2-2 TRBV7-9 NA NA TGTGCCAGCAGCTTGTACGGCGGGACGGCAAGGACCGGGGAGCTGTTTTTT CASSLYGGTARTGELFF
TRBJ2-3 TRBV30 NA few TGTGCCTGGGGAGGTATAGCGGGACAGGATACGCAGTATTTT CAWGGIAGQDTQYF
TRBJ2-1 TRBV15 TRBD2 NA TGTGCCACAATGACTATGGCGGGAGGAAGGAATGAGCAGTTCTTC CATMTMAGGRNEQFF
TRBJ1-5 TRBV7-2 TRBD1 NA TGTGCCAGCAGCGAAGGGACAGCGTATAGCAATCAGCCCCAGCATTTT CASSEGTAYSNQPQHF
TRBJ1-1 TRBV19 TRBD1 NA TGTGCCAGTACCCGTCCCGGGACAGGGAACACTGAAGCTTTCTTT CASTRPGTGNTEAFF
TRBJ2-2 TRBV7-6 NA NA TGTGCCAGCAGCCCTCACACCGGGGAGCTGTTTTTT CASSPHTGELFF
TRBJ2-1 TRBV7-8 TRBD2 NA TGTGCCAGCAGCCGAAGGACTAGCGGGCGACCTCAATCCTACAATGAGCAGTTCTTC CASSRRTSGRPQSYNEQFF
TRBJ2-3 TRBV10-3 TRBD2 NA TGTGCCATCAGTGAAGCCAGCGGGAGAACAGATACGCAGTATTTT CAISEASGRTDTQYF
TRBJ2-7 TRBV5-4 NA NA TGTGCCAGCAATCCGTCCCGGCGGCCACCGGTTATCGAGCAGTACTTC CASNPSRRPPVIEQYF
TRBJ2-7 TRBV7-2 NA NA TGTGCCAGCAGCTACTCTCAGGGTCCCTACGAGCAGTACTTC CASSYSQGPYEQYF
TRBJ2-3 TRBV7-8 TRBD2 NA TGTGCCAGCAGTGTGACTAGCGGGAGGAGCACAGATACGCAGTATTTT CASSVTSGRSTDTQYF